Below, 16 T cell receptor beta chains from the same sample are listed, as sequenced in a study of shared clonotypes between healthy human individuals. Some clones are missing from TCRdb's copy, which holds only in-frame ones; the method was immunoSEQ multiplex PCR. The table shows 650,000 to 800,000 clones, with 72% occurring only once. Sample: memory CD4+ T cells sorted from blood. The subset is: CD45RA-negative fraction. The receptor set was obtained from a woman aged 30 to 39 in good health.

V usage is TRBV19 and J usage is TRBJ2-1, with 8 nucleotides matching TRBD2. The CDR3 spans 18 residues. Germline assignment: CDR1 LNHDA and CDR2 SQIVND (reference sequence). V was clipped by 3 bases and J by 4 bases; unmatched bases: 14. CDR3 sequence: CASSMVVSRGGRYNEQFF. The CDR3 DNA reads TGTGCCAGTAGTATGGTTGTAAGTCGCGGCGGGAGGTACAATGAGCAGTTCTTC.

This chain uses TRBV6-5 with TRBJ1-5; D is uncertain. Germline loops: CDR1 MNHEY, CDR2 SVGAGI. V was cut by 5 bases and J by 4 bases, with 9 bases left in between. This CDR3 contains 13 residues. The DNA for the CDR3 is TGTGCCAGCAGTCAAGAAAGAAATCAGCCCCAGCATTTT. Its protein is CASSQERNQPQHF.

Only one count was recorded for this clone. The gene calls are TRBV15 and TRBJ1-2; tentatively, D is TRBD1 (5 bases). Per the germline V gene, CDR1 is LNHNV and CDR2 is YYDKDF (reference sequence). V dropped 0 bases and J dropped 9 bases, with 23 bases sitting between them. This CDR3 has 17 residues. The CDR3 region has the DNA TGTGCCACCAGCAGAGAAATCGTTTCCGGGACCGCCAGCCGCTACACCTTC. Amino acid sequence: CATSREIVSGTASRYTF.

The table lists this clone with a count of one. The V and J genes are TRBV28 and TRBJ2-7, with 10 bases lining up with TRBD2. V lost 3 bases and J lost 4; bases outside the gene matches: 3. This CDR3 has 14 amino acids. The germline V gene encodes CDR1 MDHEN and CDR2 SYDVKM. Written as DNA, the CDR3 is TGTGCCAGCAGTTTTAGCGGGGGGAGATACGAGCAGTACTTC. It encodes CASSFSGGRYEQYF.

This chain uses TRBV7-8 with TRBJ1-3; D gene unclear. Germline CDR1 SGHVS, CDR2 FQNEAQ. Trimming took 5 bases from V and 4 from J, leaving 15 bases between them. The CDR3 is 15 amino acids. The CDR3 bases are TGTGCCAGCAGCCGGACCCTAGATCACGGAAACACCATATATTTT. It codes for CASSRTLDHGNTIYF.

The gene calls are TRBV21-1 and TRBJ1-2; the table gives TRBD1 as D, unverified against the DNA. TRBV21-1 is an annotated pseudogene. This CDR3 is built from 15 residues. The CDR3 spells CASRNKGQGAEGYTF. CDR3 sequence (DNA): TGTGCCAGCAGAAATAAGGGACAGGGGGCAGAGGGCTACACCTTC.

In its sample, this clone was seen once. The chain links TRBV13 to TRBJ1-4; D is uncertain. The V gene's germline CDR1 is PRHDT and CDR2 FYEKMQ (reference sequence). The ends were cut back, 5 bases at V and 6 bases at J, with 13 bases in the middle. This CDR3 has 14 residues. The CDR3 is CASSTDGEDEKLFF. The CDR3 DNA is TGTGCCAGCAGCACTGATGGGGAGGATGAAAAACTGTTTTTT.

The V and J genes are TRBV13 and TRBJ1-3; the D gene is possibly TRBD1 (6 bases). Germline assignment: CDR1 PRHDT and CDR2 FYEKMQ (reference sequence). The CDR3 totals 17 residues. The V end lost 0 bases, the J end lost 0 bases, and 12 bases lay between the germline ends. DNA for the CDR3: TGTGCCAGCAGCTTAGGCCGGAGGGGGATCTCTGGAAACACCATATATTTT. Its protein is CASSLGRRGISGNTIYF.

The gene calls are TRBV11-3 and TRBJ1-1, with unresolved D. Germline V gene lookup returns CDR1 SGHNT and CDR2 YENEEA. CDR3 length: 14 amino acids. The V gene lost 8 bases and the J gene lost 3 bases, with 16 bases spanning the gap. The DNA for the CDR3 is TGTGCCAGCCCGCCGGGCAGGAGGGACACTGAAGCTTTCTTT. As protein: CASPPGRRDTEAFF.

The chain combines TRBV5-4 with TRBJ2-2; tentatively, D is TRBD2 (5 bases). CDR1 is SGHNT and CDR2 is YYREEE in the germline V gene (reference sequence). This CDR3 contains 15 residues. Trimming removed 1 base at V and 0 bases at J, with 7 bases between. Written as DNA, the CDR3 is TGTGCCAGCAGCTTGATCGGGACGAACACCGGGGAGCTGTTTTTT. Residues: CASSLIGTNTGELFF. Variable domain in full (rest from reference TRBV5-4 and TRBJ2-2): ETGVTQSPTHLIKTRGQQVTLRCSSQSGHNTVSWYQQALGQGPQFIFQYYREEENGRGNFPPRFSGLQFPNYSSELNVNALELDDSALYLCASSLIGTNTGELFFGEGSRLTVL.

J is TRBJ1-5 and V is TRBV5-4; TRBD1 agrees at 10 bases. The CDR3 length is 15 residues. J lost 3 bases, V lost 4 bases, and 4 bases had no gene match. Germline V lookup: CDR1 SGHNT, CDR2 YYREEE (reference sequence). The CDR3 reads CASSRDRGANQPQHF. The CDR3 nucleotides read TGTGCCAGCAGCCGGGACAGGGGTGCCAATCAGCCCCAGCATTTT.

The gene calls are TRBV7-8 and TRBJ2-7, with no clear D. Trimming took 1 base from V and 3 from J, leaving 22 bases between them. This CDR3 contains 18 residues. Germline-derived CDR1 and CDR2 are SGHVS and FQNEAQ. Written as DNA, the CDR3 is TGTGCCAGCAGCTTAGGGCTTTCGGTTGGCCGATCGGGCTACGAGCAGTACTTC. This codes for CASSLGLSVGRSGYEQYF.

The rearrangement joins TRBV29-1 to TRBJ1-5; D is uncertain. Germline CDR1 SQVTM, CDR2 ANQGSEA. V lost 1 base and J lost 8, with 12 bases in between. CDR3 size: 13 residues. For the CDR3, the DNA is TGCAGCGTTGAAGTCCAGGTAGGAGAGCCCCAGCATTTT. Its protein product is CSVEVQVGEPQHF.

The chain uses TRBV30 and TRBJ2-7; weak D call: TRBD1 (5 bases). V was shortened by 0 bases and J by 6 bases, with 12 bases between the two germline ends. Germline loops: CDR1 GTSNPN, CDR2 SVGIG (reference sequence). This CDR3 has 13 residues. The chain's CDR3 is CAWSVEGASEQYF. CDR3 bases: TGTGCCTGGAGTGTGGAAGGGGCCAGCGAGCAGTACTTC.

This clone has just a few counts. The rearrangement joins TRBV7-9 to TRBJ1-1; 8 bases match TRBD1. The trim removed 1 base at V and 12 bases at J, leaving 13 bases unmatched. CDR3 length equals 15 residues. The V gene's germline CDR1 is SEHNR and CDR2 FQNEAQ (reference sequence). This CDR3 reads CASSLGAGGRSRPFF. The DNA for the CDR3 is TGTGCCAGCAGCTTAGGGGCAGGGGGCCGATCACGGCCTTTCTTT.

The chain's CDR3 is CASSLQNEKLFF. CDR3 in DNA: TGCGCCAGCAGCTTACAGAATGAAAAACTGTTTTTT. This chain links TRBV5-1 with TRBJ1-4; no reliable D call. The V gene lost 2 bases and the J gene lost 5 bases, with 4 bases spanning the gap. This CDR3 is built from 12 residues. Germline loops: CDR1 SGHRS, CDR2 YFSETQ.